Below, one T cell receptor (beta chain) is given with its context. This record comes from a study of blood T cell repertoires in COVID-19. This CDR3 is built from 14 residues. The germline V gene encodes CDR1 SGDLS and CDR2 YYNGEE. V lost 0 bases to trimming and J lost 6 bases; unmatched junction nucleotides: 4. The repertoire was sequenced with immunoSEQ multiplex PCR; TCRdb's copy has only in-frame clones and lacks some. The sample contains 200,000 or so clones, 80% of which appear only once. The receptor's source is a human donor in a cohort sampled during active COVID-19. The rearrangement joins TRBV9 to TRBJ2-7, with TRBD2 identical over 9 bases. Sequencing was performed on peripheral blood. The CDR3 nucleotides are TGTGCCAGCAGCGTAGGTAGCGGGAGCAGCGAGCAGTACTTC. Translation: CASSVGSGSSEQYF.